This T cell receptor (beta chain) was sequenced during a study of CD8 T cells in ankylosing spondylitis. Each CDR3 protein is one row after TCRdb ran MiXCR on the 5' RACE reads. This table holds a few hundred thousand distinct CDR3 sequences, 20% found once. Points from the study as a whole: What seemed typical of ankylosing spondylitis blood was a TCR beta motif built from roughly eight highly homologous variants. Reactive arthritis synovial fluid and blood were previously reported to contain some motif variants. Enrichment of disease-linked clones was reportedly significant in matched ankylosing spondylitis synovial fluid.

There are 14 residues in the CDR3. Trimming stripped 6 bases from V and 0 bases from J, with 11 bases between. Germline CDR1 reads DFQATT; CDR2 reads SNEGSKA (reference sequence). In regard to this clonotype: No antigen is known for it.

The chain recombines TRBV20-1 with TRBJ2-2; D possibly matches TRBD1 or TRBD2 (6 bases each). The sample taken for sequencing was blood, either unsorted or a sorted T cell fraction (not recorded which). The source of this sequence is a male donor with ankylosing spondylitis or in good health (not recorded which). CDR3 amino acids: CSAGGRPNTGELFF. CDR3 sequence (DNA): TGCAGTGCCGGGGGCAGGCCGAACACCGGGGAGCTGTTTTTT.